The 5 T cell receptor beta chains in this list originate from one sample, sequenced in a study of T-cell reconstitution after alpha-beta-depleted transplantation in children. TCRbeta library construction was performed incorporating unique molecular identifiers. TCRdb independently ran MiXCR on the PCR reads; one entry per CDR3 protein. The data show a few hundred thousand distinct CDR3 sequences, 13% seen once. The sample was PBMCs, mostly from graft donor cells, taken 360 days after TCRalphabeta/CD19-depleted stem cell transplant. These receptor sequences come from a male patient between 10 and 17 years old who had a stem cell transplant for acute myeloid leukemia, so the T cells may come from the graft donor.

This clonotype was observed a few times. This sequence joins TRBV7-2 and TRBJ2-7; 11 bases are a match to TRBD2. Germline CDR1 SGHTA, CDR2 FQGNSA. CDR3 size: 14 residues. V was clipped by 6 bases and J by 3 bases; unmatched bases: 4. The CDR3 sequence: CASRRTSGFYEQYF. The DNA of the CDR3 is TGTGCCAGCAGGCGGACTAGCGGGTTCTACGAGCAGTACTTC.

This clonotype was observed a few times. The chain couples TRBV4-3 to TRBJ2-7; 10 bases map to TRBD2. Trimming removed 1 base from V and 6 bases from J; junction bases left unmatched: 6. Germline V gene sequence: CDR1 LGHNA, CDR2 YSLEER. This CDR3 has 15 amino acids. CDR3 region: CASSQVGSGRAEQYF. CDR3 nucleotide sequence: TGCGCCAGCAGCCAAGTTGGCAGCGGGAGGGCCGAGCAGTACTTC.

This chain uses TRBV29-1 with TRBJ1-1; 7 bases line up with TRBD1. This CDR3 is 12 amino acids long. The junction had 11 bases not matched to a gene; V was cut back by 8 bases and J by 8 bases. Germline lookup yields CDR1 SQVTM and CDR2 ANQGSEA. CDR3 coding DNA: TGCAGCACCTACAACAGGGGTACGGAAGCTTTCTTT. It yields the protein CSTYNRGTEAFF.

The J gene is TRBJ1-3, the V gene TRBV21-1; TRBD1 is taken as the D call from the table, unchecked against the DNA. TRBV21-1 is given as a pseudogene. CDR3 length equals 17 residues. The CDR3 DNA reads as TGTGCCAGCAGCACGGACAGGGCGCGGTTCTCTGGAAACACCATATATTTT. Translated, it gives CASSTDRARFSGNTIYF.

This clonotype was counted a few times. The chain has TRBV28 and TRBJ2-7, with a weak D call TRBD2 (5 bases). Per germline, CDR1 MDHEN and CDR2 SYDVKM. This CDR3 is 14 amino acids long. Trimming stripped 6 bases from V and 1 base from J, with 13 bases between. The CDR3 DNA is TGTGCCAGCAGAAGTAGTGGGGAGTCCTACGAGCAGTACTTC. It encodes CASRSSGESYEQYF.